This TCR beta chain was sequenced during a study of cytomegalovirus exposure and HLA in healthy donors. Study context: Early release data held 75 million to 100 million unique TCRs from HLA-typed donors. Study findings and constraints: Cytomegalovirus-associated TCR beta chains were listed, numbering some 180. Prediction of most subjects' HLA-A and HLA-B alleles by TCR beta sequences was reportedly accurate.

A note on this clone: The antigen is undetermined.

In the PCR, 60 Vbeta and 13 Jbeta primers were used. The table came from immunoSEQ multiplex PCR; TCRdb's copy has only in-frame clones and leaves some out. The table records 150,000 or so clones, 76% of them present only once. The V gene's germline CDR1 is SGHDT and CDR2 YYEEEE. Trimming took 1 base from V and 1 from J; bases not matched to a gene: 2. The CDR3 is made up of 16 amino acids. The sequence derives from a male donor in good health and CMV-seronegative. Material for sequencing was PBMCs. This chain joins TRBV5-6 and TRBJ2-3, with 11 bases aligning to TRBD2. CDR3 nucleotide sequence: TGTGCCAGCAGCTTGACTAGCGGGGGACGCACAGATACGCAGTATTTT. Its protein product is CASSLTSGGRTDTQYF.